This TCR beta chain was identified in a study of metastatic and nonmetastatic thyroid tumors. Study in general: Repertoires of blood and of tissue (tumor or nodule) from malignant and benign thyroid patients were compared. Study-wide points: Significantly higher TCR beta diversity was reportedly seen in malignant thyroid tumors than benign nodules, in blood and tumor.

No patient had received any treatment before thyroid surgery. Authors' methods: Clinicopathological groups supplied CDR3 differences that were used to build a distant-metastasis classifier for papillary thyroid cancer. TCRdb re-called clones via MiXCR from the PCR reads. What appears here as the V and J calls and clone size reflects TCRdb's work, not the paper's. In the table there are some 20,000 clones, approximately 34% of which are singletons. Germline V gives CDR1 SGHTA, CDR2 FQGTGA. The CDR3 consists of 14 residues. With 5 bases removed from V and 2 bases from J, the gap between germline ends came to 12 bases. Points on this clone: Its antigen is unknown.

The sequence was collected from a female donor with papillary thyroid cancer or a benign thyroid nodule (not recorded which). Some clones in this sample may be carry-over from other donors' samples. Sequenced material: tumor tissue. This chain connects TRBV7-3 to TRBJ1-1; the D is unclear. CDR3 sequence (DNA): TGTGCCAGCAGCCCCCTTCACGGTAACACTGAAGCTTTCTTT. It is translated as CASSPLHGNTEAFF.